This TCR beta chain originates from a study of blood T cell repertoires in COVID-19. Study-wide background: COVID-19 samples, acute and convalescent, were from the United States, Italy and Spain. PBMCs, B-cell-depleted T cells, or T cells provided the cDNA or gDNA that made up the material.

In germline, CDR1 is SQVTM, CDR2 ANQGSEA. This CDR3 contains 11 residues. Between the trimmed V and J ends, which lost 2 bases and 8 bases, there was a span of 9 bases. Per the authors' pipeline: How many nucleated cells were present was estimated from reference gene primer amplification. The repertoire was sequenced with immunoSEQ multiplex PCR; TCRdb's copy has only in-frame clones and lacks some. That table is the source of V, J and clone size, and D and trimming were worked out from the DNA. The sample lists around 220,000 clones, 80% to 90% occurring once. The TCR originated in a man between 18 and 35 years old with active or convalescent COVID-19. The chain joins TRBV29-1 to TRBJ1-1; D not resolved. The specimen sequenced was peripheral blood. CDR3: CSVEIRFEAFF. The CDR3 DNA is TGCAGCGTTGAAATCCGGTTCGAAGCTTTCTTT.